The clone carrying this T cell receptor (beta chain) was detected only a few times. Its cognate antigen is unknown. The record originates from a study of identical twins. Findings and caveats of the study: Recombination models fit unrelated individuals' TCR alpha sharing but underestimated twins'. Partial confounding of zero-insertion analyses by invariant MAIT and iNKT cells was possible.

TCRdb itself ran the 5' RACE reads through MiXCR, one entry per CDR3 protein. The repertoire holds about 240,000 distinct CDR3 sequences, with approximately 11% as singletons. Germline V lookup: CDR1 SGHRS, CDR2 YFSETQ. The CDR3 has 15 amino acids. V dropped 3 bases and J dropped 0 bases, with 13 bases sitting between them. The same sample was also studied in work on yellow fever vaccine responses in identical twins. That work adds: Among the twins, the vaccine T cell response reportedly seemed partly convergent and partly personalized.

Sequencing was performed on memory (CD45RO+) T cells sorted from blood. The clonotype was recovered from a woman under 30 in good health. The chain has TRBV5-1 and TRBJ2-7; D might be TRBD2 (6 bases). CDR3 protein: CASSSGHGSSYEQYF. The DNA of the CDR3 is TGCGCCAGCAGCTCAGGACACGGGAGCTCCTACGAGCAGTACTTC.